This entry lists 23 T cell receptor beta chains sequenced from one sample in a study of blood T cell repertoires in COVID-19. Produced via immunoSEQ multiplex PCR; TCRdb's table is partial and in-frame only. The data contain about 230,000 clones, roughly 80% of them singletons. The sample was peripheral blood. These receptors were taken from a woman of 80 years or more with acute or convalescent COVID-19.

The V gene is TRBV7-7, the J gene TRBJ2-7, with TRBD2 as a possible D gene (5 bases). V lost 1 base, J lost 0 bases, and 7 bases lay in between. The CDR3 loop spans 14 amino acids. The germline V gene has CDR1 SSHAT and CDR2 FNYEAQ (reference sequence). This chain's CDR3 is CASSLGRDSYEQYF. For the CDR3, the DNA is TGTGCCAGCAGCTTAGGACGGGACTCCTACGAGCAGTACTTC.

The V call is TRBV7-2, the J call TRBJ2-5; 9 bases match TRBD2. Germline loops: CDR1 SGHTA, CDR2 FQGNSA. The CDR3 is made up of 13 amino acids. The V gene end was trimmed by 5 bases and the J gene end by 5 bases; junction bases not matched to a gene: 3. The CDR3 protein is CASSGGGAETQYF. In DNA, the CDR3 is TGTGCCAGCAGCGGCGGGGGGGCTGAGACCCAGTACTTC. The full variable domain, rest sourced from reference TRBV7-2 and TRBJ2-5, is GAGVSQSPSNKVTEKGKDVELRCDPISGHTALYWYRQSLGQGLEFLIYFQGNSAPDKSGLPSDRFSAERTGGSVSTLTIQRTQQEDSAVYLCASSGGGAETQYFGPGTRLLVL.

The J gene is TRBJ2-2, the V gene TRBV6-2 or TRBV6-3; 9 bases are shared with TRBD2. After removal of 3 bases from V and 5 bases from J, the junction contained 13 bases not matched to a gene. CDR3 length equals 18 residues. Germline-derived CDR1 and CDR2 are MNHEY and SVGEGT. The CDR3 DNA reads as TGTGCCAGCAGTTATAGGGTCGGCGGGAGGGCCTCGACCGGGGAGCTGTTTTTT. Protein: CASSYRVGGRASTGELFF.

This chain uses TRBV7-2 with TRBJ2-1; 9 nucleotides agree with TRBD1. Losses at the gene ends were 5 bases for V and 8 bases for J; bases not matched to a gene: 7. In germline, CDR1 is SGHTA, CDR2 FQGNSA. This CDR3 is 14 amino acids long. The CDR3 DNA sequence: TGTGCCAGCAGCACCGGACAGGGGTCCGATGAGCAGTTCTTC. Its translation: CASSTGQGSDEQFF. The complete variable domain, with remaining parts taken from reference TRBV7-2 and TRBJ2-1, reads GAGVSQSPSNKVTEKGKDVELRCDPISGHTALYWYRQSLGQGLEFLIYFQGNSAPDKSGLPSDRFSAERTGGSVSTLTIQRTQQEDSAVYLCASSTGQGSDEQFFGPGTRLTVL.

The DNA for the CDR3 is TGCGCCAGCAGCTTGGATAGCGGGACCTACAATGAGCAGTTCTTC. This sequence encodes CASSLDSGTYNEQFF. This sequence joins TRBV5-1 and TRBJ2-1; 8 bases line up with TRBD2. In germline, CDR1 is SGHRS, CDR2 YFSETQ. Trimming at V came to 0 bases and at J to 2 bases, leaving 1 base not matched to a gene. The CDR3 covers 15 residues.

This clone was counted a few times. At one of its ends the junction is not consistent with the germline gene, which may arise from a read error. The rearrangement joins TRBV2 to TRBJ2-7; TRBD2 matches 7 bases. Germline loops: CDR1 SNHLY, CDR2 FYNNEI. CDR3 length: 15 residues. CDR3: CASREGLEGNYEQYF. The CDR3 nucleotides are TGTGCCAGCAGGGAAGGACTAGAGGGAAACTACGAGCAGTACTTC.

The rearrangement uses TRBV10-1 and TRBJ1-5; tentatively, D is TRBD1 (5 bases). Germline V gives CDR1 WNHNN, CDR2 SYGVQD (reference sequence). Trimming pared 10 bases from V and 0 bases from J, leaving 19 bases between. The CDR3 totals 16 residues. Here the CDR3 reads CANYQDRLNSNQPQHF. In DNA, the CDR3 is TGCGCCAACTATCAAGACAGACTCAATAGCAATCAGCCCCAGCATTTT.

The chain recombines TRBV7-2 with TRBJ2-2; D not certain. The germline gives CDR1 SGHTA, CDR2 FQGNSA. Trimming stripped 8 bases from V and 0 bases from J, with 13 bases between. This CDR3 spans 15 amino acids. Here the CDR3 DNA reads TGTGCCAGCGGAATCATACGGGCGAACACCGGGGAGCTGTTTTTT. Its translation: CASGIIRANTGELFF. Together with reference TRBV7-2 and TRBJ2-2, the CDR3 gives the full variable domain: GAGVSQSPSNKVTEKGKDVELRCDPISGHTALYWYRQSLGQGLEFLIYFQGNSAPDKSGLPSDRFSAERTGGSVSTLTIQRTQQEDSAVYLCASGIIRANTGELFFGEGSRLTVL.

The CDR3 reads CASSLPTQGIGIQYF. The CDR3 DNA is TGTGCCAGCAGCTTACCGACGCAGGGGATAGGCATTCAGTACTTC. V gene TRBV11-1 combines with J gene TRBJ2-4; maybe TRBD1 (6 bases). V was clipped by 2 bases and J by 9 bases, with 17 bases between them. The germline V gene has CDR1 SGHAT and CDR2 FQDESV (reference sequence). The CDR3 loop spans 15 amino acids.

This rearrangement joins TRBV5-1 to TRBJ1-2; TRBD1 matches 9 bases. This CDR3 contains 15 residues. V trimming: 4 bases; J trimming: 0 bases; junction bases outside the gene matches: 4. The germline gives CDR1 SGHRS, CDR2 YFSETQ. The CDR3 here is CASSTQGAANYGYTF. CDR3 coding DNA: TGCGCCAGCAGCACACAGGGGGCAGCTAACTATGGCTACACCTTC.

The chain combines TRBV2 with TRBJ1-3; D is possibly TRBD1 (5 bases). This CDR3 is built from 15 residues. The V and J ends lost 7 bases and 5 bases respectively, with 18 bases between them. Germline V gives CDR1 SNHLY, CDR2 FYNNEI. CDR3 bases: TGTGCCAGCACCAGGACGACAGCCGTCCGAAACACCATATATTTT. It encodes CASTRTTAVRNTIYF.

This chain uses TRBV28 with TRBJ1-2; 8 nucleotides align to TRBD1. V gave up 10 bases and J gave up 1 base; unmatched junction bases: 5. This CDR3 contains 13 residues. Germline CDR1 is MDHEN and CDR2 is SYDVKM. The CDR3 DNA reads as TGTGCCATCCAGGGGGCGGATAACTATGGCTACACCTTC. As protein: CAIQGADNYGYTF.

The chain joins TRBV10-3 to TRBJ1-2; 8 positions match TRBD1. Germline V gene sequence: CDR1 ENHRY, CDR2 SYGVKD. Germline trimming cut 3 bases from V and 2 bases from J; bases unmatched to any gene: 11. CDR3 length equals 17 residues. CDR3 DNA: TGTGCCATCAGTGATAGCGCAGGGGGCGCGTCAAACTATGGCTACACCTTC. It specifies CAISDSAGGASNYGYTF.

With respect to this clone: The junction does not match germline at one end; this may be a read error. The J gene is TRBJ2-7, the V gene TRBV3-1 (or the pseudogene TRBV3-2); TRBD2 aligns across 11 bases. CDR1 and CDR2 from the germline V gene are LGHDT and YNNKEL (reference sequence). This CDR3 region has 13 residues. The DNA of the CDR3 is TGTGCCAGCAGCCCTGGTACTAGCGGGAGAGTAATCTTC. As protein: CASSPGTSGRVIF.

The chain links TRBV19 to TRBJ1-2, with TRBD1 matching 8 bases. J was trimmed by 6 bases and V by 7 bases; bases with no gene match: 19. This CDR3 region has 17 residues. Germline lookup yields CDR1 LNHDA and CDR2 SQIVND (reference sequence). The CDR3 sequence is CASIGGAGGESSHGYTF. The CDR3 nucleotides read TGTGCCAGTATTGGTGGTGCAGGGGGCGAGTCCTCTCATGGCTACACCTTC. The full variable domain, rest sourced from reference TRBV19 and TRBJ1-2, is DGGITQSPKYLFRKEGQNVTLSCEQNLNHDAMYWYRQDPGQGLRLIYYSQIVNDFQKGDIAEGYSVSREKKESFPLTVTSAQKNPTAFYLCASIGGAGGESSHGYTFGSGTRLTVV.

V usage is TRBV11-3 and J usage is TRBJ2-4, with 9 bases fitting TRBD2. The CDR3 covers 14 residues. Germline V gives CDR1 SGHNT, CDR2 YENEEA. V gave up 1 base and J gave up 9 bases; unmatched junction bases: 4. The CDR3 nucleotides are TGTGCCAGCAGCTTAGCGGGTAGCGGGGGCATTCAGTACTTC. Its translation is CASSLAGSGGIQYF.

The sample holds many counts of this clone. The CDR3 sequence: CASSPRGVGAGANVLTF. CDR3 in DNA: TGTGCCAGCAGCCCCAGGGGCGTCGGTGCTGGGGCCAACGTCCTGACTTTC. The chain combines TRBV7-6 with TRBJ2-6; tentative D call: TRBD1 (6 bases). This CDR3 has 17 residues. Germline lookup yields CDR1 SGHVS and CDR2 FNYEAQ. V shed 5 bases and J shed 2 bases, with 16 bases lying between them.

The chain combines TRBV3-1 (or the pseudogene TRBV3-2) with TRBJ2-5; D is perhaps TRBD2 (6 bases). With 1 base removed from V and 10 bases from J, the gap between germline ends came to 16 bases. Looked up from germline, CDR1 is LGHDT and CDR2 is YNNKEL (reference sequence). The CDR3 length is 14 residues. CDR3 bases: TGTGCCAGCAGCCAAGGACTCCGAGAGGAGGGCCAGTACTTC. Protein: CASSQGLREEGQYF.

This clone has more than one count but fewer than ten. The chain recombines TRBV20-1 with TRBJ2-1, with TRBD2 matching over 8 bases. V lost 3 bases, J lost 0 bases, and 7 bases stayed unmatched. The CDR3 totals 16 residues. Germline V CDR1 and CDR2: DFQATT, SNEGSKA (reference sequence). CDR3 DNA sequence: TGCAGTGCTAGTTCGGCGGGGGGCGTCTCCTACAATGAGCAGTTCTTC. Amino acids: CSASSAGGVSYNEQFF.

This chain connects TRBV5-1 to TRBJ2-5; D is undetermined. Trimming removed 4 bases from V and 2 bases from J, with 3 bases in between. The CDR3 spans 11 residues. The germline CDR1 and CDR2 sequences are SGHRS and YFSETQ. The CDR3 loop reads CASSEQETQYF. DNA of the CDR3: TGCGCCAGCAGCGAGCAAGAGACCCAGTACTTC.

This clone appeared a single time. This chain uses TRBV19 with TRBJ2-4; 9 bases fit TRBD1. The CDR3 contains 14 residues. From germline, CDR1 is LNHDA and CDR2 SQIVND (reference sequence). J gave up 6 bases and V 6 bases, and 6 bases lay outside the gene matches. CDR3 loop: CASRATGGRNIQYF. CDR3 nucleotide sequence: TGTGCCAGTAGAGCGACAGGGGGTAGAAACATTCAGTACTTC.

The rearrangement joins TRBV4-1 to TRBJ2-5, with TRBD2 identical over 12 bases. The CDR3 covers 16 residues. Germline V gene sequence: CDR1 MGHRA, CDR2 YSYEKL. V was pared by 3 bases and J by 4 bases, with 6 bases of the junction left unmatched. CDR3 protein: CASSQLAGGRRETQYF. For the CDR3, the DNA is TGCGCCAGCAGCCAGCTAGCGGGGGGGCGTAGAGAGACCCAGTACTTC.

The CDR3 loop reads CAWGRDRAIYEQYF. CDR3 DNA: TGTGCCTGGGGGCGGGACAGGGCAATCTACGAGCAGTACTTC. This rearrangement joins TRBV30 to TRBJ2-7; 9 nucleotides match TRBD1. V shed 5 bases, J shed 3 bases, and the junction held 8 bases outside the gene matches. The CDR3 is 14 residues long. CDR1 GTSNPN and CDR2 SVGIG come from the germline V gene (reference sequence).